These 28 T cell receptor beta chains were all obtained from the same sample, sequenced in a study of T cells in Graves' hyperthyroidism and ophthalmopathy. Amplified TCR beta CDR3 regions came from RNA transcripts. The HTBI primer set served for first-round RT-PCR of the TCR CDR3. TCRdb re-called the multiplex PCR reads through MiXCR, storing one row per CDR3 protein. The data show a few hundred thousand distinct CDR3 sequences, with roughly 25% seen just once and about 70% held by the top ten. The sample was blood. Receptors were obtained from a man in his fifties with Graves' hyperthyroidism.

This clonotype was observed a few times. The rearrangement joins TRBV20-1 to TRBJ1-2, with D perhaps matching TRBD1 (5 bases). Trimming cost V 6 bases and J 6 bases, with 11 bases left between them. The CDR3 has 11 amino acids. Germline lookup yields CDR1 DFQATT and CDR2 SNEGSKA (reference sequence). The CDR3 spells CSATDSHGYTF. The CDR3 DNA reads TGCAGTGCAACTGACAGTCATGGCTACACCTTC.

This sequence joins TRBV3-1 and TRBJ2-5; TRBD2 matches 7 bases. The J segment lost 4 bases and the V segment lost 4 bases, leaving 9 bases of the junction unmatched. CDR1 is LGHDT, CDR2 YNNKEL, per germline (reference sequence). This CDR3 has 15 amino acids. CDR3 in amino acids: CASSLLGRELETQYF. CDR3 sequence (DNA): TGTGCCAGCAGCCTCCTTGGGCGGGAGTTAGAGACCCAGTACTTC.

This clonotype was seen at least ten times. V and J are TRBV7-2 and TRBJ2-1; D unclear. The V end lost 2 bases, the J end lost 1 base, and 9 bases lay between the germline ends. Germline V gene data show CDR1 as SGHTA and CDR2 as FQGNSA. The CDR3 consists of 15 residues. CDR3 sequence: CASSLTANSYNEQFF. The CDR3, as DNA: TGTGCCAGCAGCTTAACGGCCAATTCCTACAATGAGCAGTTCTTC.

This clonotype appeared a few times. The chain is built from TRBV3-1 and TRBJ2-1; perhaps TRBD1 as D (6 bases). This CDR3 is built from 11 residues. The ends were cut back, 6 bases at V and 13 bases at J, with 13 bases in the middle. CDR1 is LGHDT, CDR2 YNNKEL, per germline (reference sequence). DNA for the CDR3: TGTGCCAGCAGGATTCCGGGACAACAGTTCTTC. This gives the protein CASRIPGQQFF.

In its sample, this clonotype was seen a few times. V is TRBV2 and J is TRBJ1-4; 8 bases are a match to TRBD1. This CDR3 region has 14 residues. V shed 6 bases, J shed 5 bases, and the junction held 5 bases outside the gene matches. Germline V lookup: CDR1 SNHLY, CDR2 FYNNEI. This CDR3 is CASRPGQENEKLFF. DNA of the CDR3: TGTGCCAGCAGGCCGGGACAGGAGAATGAAAAACTGTTTTTT.

This rearrangement joins TRBV5-1 to TRBJ1-4; TRBD1 agrees at 12 bases. This CDR3 region has 16 residues. Trimming took 4 bases from V and 7 from J; bases not matched to a gene: 8. Germline assignment: CDR1 SGHRS and CDR2 YFSETQ. The CDR3 DNA reads as TGCGCCAGCAGCCCCGGGGGGACAGGGGGCGGTGAAAAACTGTTTTTT. The encoded protein is CASSPGGTGGGEKLFF.

The chain couples TRBV4-1 to TRBJ2-3, with D perhaps matching TRBD2 (5 bases). CDR3 length: 13 amino acids. Germline V gives CDR1 MGHRA, CDR2 YSYEKL. The ends were cut back, 3 bases at V and 9 bases at J, with 13 bases in the middle. This CDR3 reads CASSQVATETQYF. In DNA form, the CDR3 reads TGCGCCAGCAGCCAGGTAGCGACGGAAACGCAGTATTTT.

This clonotype was seen repeatedly, ten times or more. This sequence joins TRBV7-6 and TRBJ2-3, with D perhaps matching TRBD2 (6 bases). The CDR3 consists of 13 residues. CDR1 SGHVS and CDR2 FNYEAQ come from the germline V gene. V was trimmed by 7 bases and J by 8 bases, leaving 16 bases between them. CDR3 residues: CASTPAGLGTQYF. The CDR3 bases are TGTGCCAGCACCCCGGCGGGGCTAGGTACGCAGTATTTT.

There are many counts of this clonotype. The chain couples TRBV7-3 to TRBJ2-1; 7 positions agree with TRBD2. The CDR3 has 15 amino acids. V shed 2 bases, J shed 7 bases, and the junction held 8 bases outside the gene matches. CDR1 is SGHTA, CDR2 FQGTGA, per germline. The CDR3 spells CASSLLPGGGNEQFF. As DNA, the CDR3 is TGTGCCAGCAGCTTATTGCCGGGAGGCGGGAATGAGCAGTTCTTC.

This clonotype was counted many times. The chain joins TRBV12-3 or TRBV12-4 to TRBJ1-5, with D perhaps matching TRBD1 (6 bases). V lost 5 bases and J lost 8, with 13 bases in between. The CDR3 is made up of 13 amino acids. Here the CDR3 reads CASSTGNREPQHF. In nucleotides, the CDR3 is TGTGCCAGCAGTACAGGGAATCGGGAGCCCCAGCATTTT.

The V and J genes are TRBV20-1 and TRBJ2-1; 10 nucleotides align to TRBD2. The V and J ends lost 1 base and 9 bases, in that order; junction bases with no gene match: 12. This CDR3 has 16 residues. Looked up from germline, CDR1 is DFQATT and CDR2 is SNEGSKA (reference sequence). Written as DNA, the CDR3 is TGCAGTGCTAGAGCCCTAGCGGGAGAGGTGTCGGGTGAGCAGTTCTTC. It is translated as CSARALAGEVSGEQFF.

With regard to this clonotype: A read error is possible here, since a much larger clone lies one base away. This chain joins TRBV11-3 and TRBJ2-7; 10 bases map to TRBD1. The germline CDR1 and CDR2 sequences are SGHNT and YENEEA. CDR3 length: 15 amino acids. The CDR3 DNA reads TGTGCCAGCAGCCCATCCGGGACAGGGGCCTACCAGCAGTACTTC. This encodes CASSPSGTGAYQQYF.

This sequence joins TRBV7-9 and TRBJ2-7; TRBD2 matches at 13 bases. The CDR3 is 15 residues long. V lost 5 bases and J lost 5; bases outside the gene matches: 6. CDR1 and CDR2 (germline): SEHNR, FQNEAQ (reference sequence). CDR3: CASSPPGLAGNEQYF. The CDR3 region has the DNA TGTGCCAGCAGCCCTCCGGGACTAGCGGGAAACGAGCAGTACTTC.

This clonotype came up many times. The rearrangement uses TRBV5-1 and TRBJ2-6; D perhaps matches TRBD2 (5 bases). Germline CDR1 reads SGHRS; CDR2 reads YFSETQ. V was trimmed by 0 bases and J by 7 bases, leaving 17 bases between them. The CDR3 has 17 residues. DNA for the CDR3: TGCGCCAGCAGCTTGGCTCCCTCGGCGGGTCGAGCCAACGTCCTGACTTTC. It specifies CASSLAPSAGRANVLTF.

The table lists this clonotype with a few counts. The chain joins TRBV6-1 to TRBJ2-2; 10 bases fit TRBD1. Germline CDR1 MNHNS, CDR2 SASEGT. This CDR3 spans 14 amino acids. J gave up 5 bases and V 5 bases, and 2 bases lay outside the gene matches. The CDR3 loop reads CASSRQGATGELFF. In DNA, the CDR3 is TGTGCCAGCAGTAGACAGGGGGCTACCGGGGAGCTGTTTTTT.

This chain links TRBV7-3 with TRBJ2-2; 8 nucleotides align to TRBD1. Germline V lookup: CDR1 SGHTA, CDR2 FQGTGA. The V segment lost 2 bases and the J segment 2 bases; nucleotides outside the gene matches: 4. The CDR3 is made up of 16 amino acids. The chain's CDR3 is CASSLLDRGNTGELFF. The CDR3 region has the DNA TGTGCCAGCAGCTTACTTGACAGGGGAAACACCGGGGAGCTGTTTTTT.

This clonotype showed up many times. The chain couples TRBV11-3 to TRBJ2-4; tentatively, D is TRBD1 (5 bases). V dropped 6 bases and J dropped 11 bases, with 11 bases sitting between them. The CDR3 is made up of 11 amino acids. Germline V gives CDR1 SGHNT, CDR2 YENEEA. In DNA, the CDR3 is TGTGCCAGCAGATCAGGGTCAGTTCAGTACTTC. Protein sequence: CASRSGSVQYF.

This clonotype was counted a few times. The chain is built from TRBV4-1 and TRBJ2-7; TRBD2 agrees at 7 bases. CDR1 is MGHRA and CDR2 is YSYEKL in the germline V gene. V dropped 0 bases and J dropped 1; count of bases not matched to a gene: 3. This CDR3 comprises 15 residues. The CDR3: CASSQEGRESYEQYF. The CDR3 coding sequence is TGCGCCAGCAGCCAAGAAGGGCGGGAGTCCTACGAGCAGTACTTC.

This clonotype was seen ten or more times. The V and J genes are TRBV20-1 and TRBJ2-5; 7 bases map to TRBD1. With V trimmed by 5 bases and J by 2 bases, 8 bases remained unmatched. Germline CDR1 reads DFQATT; CDR2 reads SNEGSKA (reference sequence). There are 14 residues in the CDR3. CDR3 DNA sequence: TGCAGTGCTCATCGGACAGGCAATCAAGAGACCCAGTACTTC. It encodes CSAHRTGNQETQYF.

A few counts support this clonotype. CDR3 amino acids: CASSALGGATDTQYF. CDR3 DNA: TGTGCCAGCAGCGCGCTGGGGGGGGCCACAGATACGCAGTATTTT. V usage is TRBV9 and J usage is TRBJ2-3; possible D gene TRBD2, 7 bases. The V gene's germline CDR1 is SGDLS and CDR2 YYNGEE. Trimming took off 3 bases at V and 2 bases at J, with 13 bases between the two ends. This CDR3 has 15 residues.

As to this clonotype: A much larger clone lies one base from this, so it may be a read error. The V call is TRBV28, the J call TRBJ1-5, with D perhaps matching TRBD1 (5 bases). The CDR3 consists of 14 residues. CDR1 is MDHEN and CDR2 is SYDVKM in the germline V gene. CDR3 residues: CTSSQGGGNQPQHF. CDR3 DNA: TGTACCAGCAGTCAGGGTGGGGGCAATCAGCCCCAGCATTTT.

The chain joins TRBV5-1 to TRBJ1-1; 10 positions agree with TRBD1. The CDR3 contains 16 residues. V trimming: 5 bases; J trimming: 0 bases; junction bases outside the gene matches: 7. Germline V gene lookup returns CDR1 SGHRS and CDR2 YFSETQ. CDR3 residues: CASSSTGGNVNTEAFF. The CDR3 bases are TGCGCCAGCAGTTCGACAGGGGGCAACGTGAACACTGAAGCTTTCTTT.

The CDR3 spells CASSLAPRGTDTQYF. DNA of the CDR3: TGTGCCAGCAGCTTGGCCCCACGGGGCACAGATACGCAGTATTTT. The rearrangement uses TRBV5-5 and TRBJ2-3; D gene unclear. The germline V gene encodes CDR1 SGHKS and CDR2 YYEKEE (reference sequence). Trimming stripped 0 bases from V and 1 base from J, with 9 bases between. CDR3 length: 15 residues.

The table lists this clonotype with a few counts. The chain employs TRBV6-2 or TRBV6-3 and TRBJ1-5; D is uncertain. Germline values: CDR1 MNHEY, CDR2 SVGEGT. The V gene lost 0 bases and the J gene lost 4 bases, with 4 bases spanning the gap. This CDR3 spans 13 amino acids. DNA for the CDR3: TGTGCCAGCAGTTACTCGATGAATCAGCCCCAGCATTTT. This gives the protein CASSYSMNQPQHF.

This clonotype was seen many times. The chain carries TRBV2 and TRBJ2-3; possibly TRBD1 for D (5 bases). This CDR3 is 16 amino acids long. V lost 1 base and J lost 2, with 13 bases in between. Germline CDR1 reads SNHLY; CDR2 reads FYNNEI. The CDR3 loop reads CASSEEGLQDTDTQYF. CDR3 in DNA: TGTGCCAGCAGTGAAGAAGGGTTACAGGACACAGATACGCAGTATTTT.

This clonotype appeared a few times. This chain uses TRBV7-2 with TRBJ2-1; D remains unclear. This CDR3 spans 13 amino acids. V was trimmed by 4 bases and J by 9 bases, leaving 13 bases between them. Germline assignment: CDR1 SGHTA and CDR2 FQGNSA. The CDR3 spells CASSSQELSEQFF. The CDR3 DNA follows: TGTGCCAGCAGCTCCCAGGAGCTGAGTGAGCAGTTCTTC.

This clonotype showed up just a few times. This sequence joins TRBV18 and TRBJ2-2; 8 nucleotides match TRBD1. Per germline, CDR1 KGHSH and CDR2 LQKENI. V lost 4 bases, J lost 7 bases, and 8 bases stayed unmatched. The length of the CDR3 is 15 residues. This CDR3 reads CASSRTGWKYGELFF. CDR3 bases: TGTGCCAGCTCACGGACAGGGTGGAAGTACGGGGAGCTGTTTTTT.

This clonotype was detected a few times. This chain links TRBV18 with TRBJ2-3, with D uncertain. Per the germline V gene, CDR1 is KGHSH and CDR2 is LQKENI. This CDR3 is 14 amino acids long. V was clipped by 3 bases and J by 4 bases, with 11 bases between them. The CDR3 DNA sequence: TGTGCCAGCTCACCTCGTGAAGGGTCAGATACGCAGTATTTT. Residues: CASSPREGSDTQYF.